Shown below are 22 T cell receptor beta chains from a single sample sequenced in a study of cytomegalovirus exposure and HLA in healthy donors (TCRdb year 2017). Library preparation employed the immunoSEQ multiplex PCR assay. For the multiplex PCR, a mixture combining 60 forward primers for TCR Vbeta segments and 13 reverse primers for TCR Jbeta segments was used. TCRdb's version of the immuneACCESS table is confined to in-frame rearrangements and falls short of the full clone set. An unresolved V gene accounts for under half of the shortfall where checked; the remainder is of unknown origin. Counted in this sample were a few hundred thousand clones; roughly four fifths of them appeared once. Together, the top ten hold about a tenth of the sample. Sequenced sample: PBMCs. These receptor sequences come from a woman aged 45-65 years in good health and CMV-seropositive.

CDR3 coding DNA: TGTGCCAGCAGCCCTAACCTACAGGGGGGATGGACTGAAGCTTTCTTT. Its protein product is CASSPNLQGGWTEAFF. The chain is built from TRBV7-8 and TRBJ1-1; 8 bases agree with TRBD1. This CDR3 is 16 amino acids long. Germline lookup yields CDR1 SGHVS and CDR2 FQNEAQ. V shed 5 bases, J shed 5 bases, and the junction held 13 bases outside the gene matches. The full variable domain, rest sourced from reference TRBV7-8 and TRBJ1-1, is GAGVSQSPRYKVAKRGQDVALRCDPISGHVSLFWYQQALGQGPEFLTYFQNEAQLDKSGLPSDRFFAERPEGSVSTLKIQRTQQEDSAVYLCASSPNLQGGWTEAFFGQGTRLTVV.

The chain is built from TRBV11-2 and TRBJ2-5, with TRBD1 matching 7 bases. This CDR3 comprises 16 residues. After removal of 1 base from V and 2 bases from J, the junction contained 7 bases not matched to a gene. Germline V CDR1 and CDR2: SGHAT, FQNNGV. CDR3 nucleotides: TGTGCCAGCAGCTTAGGACCAGGGGGTGGTCAAGAGACCCAGTACTTC. Amino acids: CASSLGPGGGQETQYF.

The chain joins TRBV27 to TRBJ2-2, with 9 bases matching TRBD1. Looked up from germline, CDR1 is MNHEY and CDR2 is SMNVEV (reference sequence). CDR3 length: 16 residues. V shed 0 bases and J 5 bases; nucleotides not matched to a gene: 4. The CDR3 sequence is CASSLSGQGRTGELFF. The CDR3 DNA sequence: TGTGCCAGCAGTTTATCGGGACAGGGTAGGACCGGGGAGCTGTTTTTT.

The gene calls are TRBV6-4 and TRBJ2-6; D is ambiguous. CDR3 length: 16 residues. Trimming left V 3 bases short and J 0 bases short, with 9 bases between. Germline V gene lookup returns CDR1 MRHNA and CDR2 SNTAGT. The CDR3 DNA reads as TGTGCCAGCAGTGAAACAGTGAGCTCTGGGGCCAACGTCCTGACTTTC. It codes for CASSETVSSGANVLTF.

The V gene is TRBV5-1, the J gene TRBJ2-3, with D perhaps matching TRBD2 (5 bases). Per the germline V gene, CDR1 is SGHRS and CDR2 is YFSETQ. The V end lost 4 bases, the J end lost 4 bases, and 16 bases lay between the germline ends. The CDR3 totals 15 residues. CDR3 region: CASSPGEPRADTQYF. The CDR3 bases are TGCGCCAGCAGCCCCGGGGAGCCCCGCGCAGATACGCAGTATTTT.

Details on this clone: The junction does not match germline at one end; this may be a read error. The rearrangement links TRBV14 to TRBJ1-2; possible D gene TRBD1, 5 bases. Germline CDR1 and CDR2: SGHDN and FVKESK. CDR3 length: 13 amino acids. CDR3 in amino acids: CASSPSRGFGESF. CDR3 nucleotide sequence: TGTGCCAGCAGCCCTTCTAGGGGTTTTGGAGAGTCCTTC.

The rearrangement links TRBV13 to TRBJ1-3, with 8 positions matching TRBD1. J gave up 0 bases and V 5 bases, and 3 bases lay outside the gene matches. Germline CDR1 PRHDT, CDR2 FYEKMQ (reference sequence). The CDR3 contains 15 residues. The CDR3 region has the DNA TGTGCCAGCAGCCCCGGGACAGGCTCTGGAAACACCATATATTTT. It translates to CASSPGTGSGNTIYF.

The chain combines TRBV9 with TRBJ1-3; D unclear. This CDR3 has 15 amino acids. CDR1 is SGDLS and CDR2 is YYNGEE in the germline V gene. V gave up 0 bases and J gave up 0 bases, with 7 bases separating them. DNA for the CDR3: TGTGCCAGCAGCGTAGCTGTCTCCTCTGGAAACACCATATATTTT. Its protein product is CASSVAVSSGNTIYF.

The chain combines TRBV5-8 with TRBJ1-2; D gene unclear. The CDR3 is made up of 15 amino acids. The germline CDR1 and CDR2 sequences are SGHTS and YDEGEE. V was cut by 0 bases and J by 2 bases, with 11 bases left in between. The CDR3 here is CASSLGRSLNYGYTF. The CDR3 nucleotides are TGTGCCAGCAGCTTGGGACGGAGTTTAAACTATGGCTACACCTTC.

The chain joins TRBV18 to TRBJ1-3, with no clear D. The CDR3 runs 15 residues. The V and J ends lost 3 bases and 4 bases respectively, with 13 bases between them. Germline loops: CDR1 KGHSH, CDR2 LQKENI. The DNA for the CDR3 is TGTGCCAGCTCACCCACCAGGAGGGCGGGAAACACCATATATTTT. Encoded protein: CASSPTRRAGNTIYF.

The rearrangement uses TRBV19 and TRBJ2-7; 10 nucleotides agree with TRBD1. V dropped 5 bases and J dropped 3; count of bases not matched to a gene: 4. From germline, CDR1 is LNHDA and CDR2 SQIVND (reference sequence). The CDR3 consists of 14 residues. The CDR3 sequence is CASSWDRGSYEQYF. CDR3 nucleotide sequence: TGTGCCAGTAGTTGGGACAGGGGAAGCTACGAGCAGTACTTC.

This rearrangement joins TRBV9 to TRBJ2-1; D may be TRBD2 (6 bases). The germline CDR1 and CDR2 sequences are SGDLS and YYNGEE. Between the trimmed V and J ends, which lost 0 bases and 8 bases, there was a span of 12 bases. The CDR3 loop spans 14 amino acids. The CDR3, as DNA: TGTGCCAGCAGCGTAGATGGGGGGACGCATGAGCAGTTCTTC. Its protein is CASSVDGGTHEQFF. Together with reference TRBV9 and TRBJ2-1, the CDR3 gives the full variable domain: DSGVTQTPKHLITATGQRVTLRCSPRSGDLSVYWYQQSLDQGLQFLIQYYNGEERAKGNILERFSAQQFPDLHSELNLSSLELGDSALYFCASSVDGGTHEQFFGPGTRLTVL.

J is TRBJ1-5 and V is TRBV27; a possible D gene is TRBD1 (5 bases). This CDR3 has 15 residues. CDR1 MNHEY and CDR2 SMNVEV come from the germline V gene (reference sequence). V lost 3 bases and J lost 1, with 10 bases in between. The chain's CDR3 is CASSFGGGSNQPQHF. The DNA of the CDR3 is TGTGCCAGCAGTTTTGGGGGGGGAAGCAATCAGCCCCAGCATTTT.

The chain employs TRBV7-2 and TRBJ1-5, with D possibly being TRBD1 (6 bases). V was clipped by 5 bases and J by 2 bases, with 13 bases between them. There are 15 residues in the CDR3. Per the germline V gene, CDR1 is SGHTA and CDR2 is FQGNSA. CDR3 nucleotide sequence: TGTGCCAGCAGCCTTATGGGACACCGCAATCAGCCCCAGCATTTT. Protein: CASSLMGHRNQPQHF.

This sequence joins TRBV15 and TRBJ1-2; 8 positions match TRBD1. V dropped 5 bases and J dropped 6; count of bases not matched to a gene: 11. Germline V gene data show CDR1 as LNHNV and CDR2 as YYDKDF (reference sequence). The CDR3 totals 15 residues. CDR3 DNA: TGTGCCACCAGCCGCCGTCAGGGGGCAATCGATGGCTACACCTTC. This encodes CATSRRQGAIDGYTF.

This clone was observed once. The V and J genes are TRBV19 and TRBJ1-5; TRBD1 aligns across 9 bases. Germline CDR1 and CDR2: LNHDA and SQIVND (reference sequence). The CDR3 totals 13 residues. The J segment lost 7 bases and the V segment lost 3 bases, leaving 1 base of the junction unmatched. CDR3 loop: CASSMGTGQPQHF. As DNA, the CDR3 is TGTGCCAGTAGTATGGGGACAGGGCAGCCCCAGCATTTT.

The rearrangement uses TRBV4-2 and TRBJ1-1; D not certain. The CDR3 has 17 amino acids. V was pared by 0 bases and J by 2 bases, with 16 bases between. Germline loops: CDR1 LGHNA, CDR2 YNFKEQ. In DNA, the CDR3 is TGTGCCAGCAGCCAAGAAGAATGGGCCCGAATTAACACTGAAGCTTTCTTT. This gives the protein CASSQEEWARINTEAFF.

This rearrangement joins TRBV4-1 to TRBJ2-5; maybe TRBD1 (7 bases). This CDR3 comprises 14 residues. V shed 1 base and J shed 6 bases, with 12 bases lying between them. Germline CDR1 reads MGHRA; CDR2 reads YSYEKL. The CDR3 region is CASSQGQGGQTQYF. The CDR3 coding sequence is TGCGCCAGCAGCCAAGGGCAGGGGGGACAGACCCAGTACTTC.

The chain couples TRBV15 to TRBJ1-1; the D gene is possibly TRBD1 (6 bases). Between the trimmed V and J ends, which lost 1 base and 3 bases, there was a span of 27 bases. CDR1 and CDR2 from the germline V gene are LNHNV and YYDKDF (reference sequence). The CDR3 extends over 20 amino acids. CDR3 loop: CATSRGSLDSLIGVDTEAFF. The CDR3 bases are TGTGCCACCAGCAGAGGGTCGTTGGACAGTTTAATAGGCGTTGACACTGAAGCTTTCTTT.

The chain employs TRBV7-2 and TRBJ1-4, with unresolved D. This CDR3 has 16 amino acids. Looked up from germline, CDR1 is SGHTA and CDR2 is FQGNSA. V was shortened by 5 bases and J by 5 bases, with 18 bases between the two germline ends. The CDR3 protein is CASSRVGGDINEKLFF. CDR3 nucleotide sequence: TGTGCCAGCAGCAGAGTCGGCGGCGATATAAATGAAAAACTGTTTTTT.

V is TRBV11-2 and J is TRBJ2-7; a possible D gene is TRBD2 (6 bases). The V and J ends lost 2 bases and 1 base respectively, with 12 bases between them. From germline, CDR1 is SGHAT and CDR2 FQNNGV. The CDR3 has 15 amino acids. As DNA, the CDR3 is TGTGCCAGCAGCTTATTAAGGAGGGGATCCTACGAGCAGTACTTC. It encodes CASSLLRRGSYEQYF.

This chain connects TRBV5-1 to TRBJ2-5, with 8 bases lining up with TRBD2. The DNA matches TRBJ2-7 better at its end, which makes the J call doubtful. This CDR3 spans 15 amino acids. Germline CDR1 is SGHRS and CDR2 is YFSETQ. In DNA form, the CDR3 reads TGCGCCAGCAAGGAGCGGGGGATTAGCTCCTACGAGCAGTACTTC. This encodes CASKERGISSYEQYF.